The sequence of this TCR beta chain was determined in a study of cytomegalovirus exposure and HLA in healthy donors. Study overall: The 120 validation repertoires and the approximately 700 first-cohort repertoires shared a platform, a later analysis reported. Findings and caveats of the study: More than 150 TCR beta chains were listed as cytomegalovirus-associated.

Generated by immunoSEQ multiplex PCR, the TCRdb table keeps only in-frame clones and is missing some. This table holds about 130,000 clones, about 88% found once. After removal of 1 base from V and 0 bases from J, the junction contained 8 bases not matched to a gene. CDR1 and CDR2 from the germline V gene are SQVTM and ANQGSEA. This CDR3 comprises 17 residues. Turning to this clone: Its specificity is not known.

The donors were part of the validation cohort of roughly 110 subjects. That cohort was separate from the first cohort, which comprised fewer than 800 subjects. The TCR comes from a woman between 18 and 29 years old in good health and CMV-seronegative. This chain joins TRBV29-1 and TRBJ1-3; 8 bases fit TRBD1. The sample consisted of PBMCs. CDR3 bases: TGCAGCGTTGAAGCTCCACCCGGGACAGGCTCTGGAAACACCATATATTTT. Its protein is CSVEAPPGTGSGNTIYF.